The 10 T cell receptor beta chains in this list originate from one sample, sequenced in a study of cytomegalovirus exposure and HLA in healthy donors. Primers included in the PCR were 60 Vbeta and 13 Jbeta primers. Produced via immunoSEQ multiplex PCR; TCRdb's table is partial and in-frame only. The table includes 150,000 to 180,000 clones, approximately 74% detected once. Input material: PBMCs. Every receptor here comes from a man younger than 40 in good health and CMV-seronegative.

This sequence joins TRBV6-1 and TRBJ1-5; tentatively, D is TRBD1 (5 bases). The CDR3 sequence is 13 residues long. Trimming pared 1 base from V and 5 bases from J, leaving 6 bases between. CDR1 and CDR2 from the germline V gene are MNHNS and SASEGT. CDR3 in amino acids: CASSEEGDQPQHF. The CDR3 region has the DNA TGTGCCAGCAGTGAAGAAGGGGATCAGCCCCAGCATTTT.

The chain joins TRBV6-6 to TRBJ1-6, with no clear D. The CDR3 covers 15 residues. With 2 bases removed from V and 6 bases from J, the gap between germline ends came to 11 bases. The germline V gene encodes CDR1 MNHNY and CDR2 SVGAGI (reference sequence). Here the CDR3 DNA reads TGTGCCAGCAGTTACGGGCGGGAAGCTAATTCACCCCTCCACTTT. Protein sequence: CASSYGREANSPLHF.

This chain links TRBV7-8 with TRBJ2-5; D is uncertain. The last part of the DNA fits TRBJ2-7 better; the J call may be wrong. Germline lookup yields CDR1 SGHVS and CDR2 FQNEAQ. The CDR3 loop spans 14 amino acids. The CDR3 reads CASSLGAETYEQYF. The CDR3 bases are TGTGCCAGCAGCTTAGGGGCAGAGACCTACGAGCAGTACTTC.

This chain links TRBV11-2 with TRBJ1-3; maybe TRBD1 (6 bases). The V end was cut by 3 bases, the J end by 3 bases, with 12 bases between. This CDR3 region has 15 residues. The germline V gene encodes CDR1 SGHAT and CDR2 FQNNGV. CDR3 bases: TGTGCCAGCAGCTTGTCAGGGGCGTTTGGAAACACCATATATTTT. Its protein product is CASSLSGAFGNTIYF.

The count of this clone is one. This chain's CDR3 is CASSDAGKSGGYTF. CDR3 bases: TGTGCCAGCAGTGACGCAGGGAAGAGTGGTGGCTACACCTTC. This chain joins TRBV25-1 and TRBJ1-2; D is perhaps TRBD1 (5 bases). The CDR3 length is 14 residues. Trimming took off 3 bases at V and 7 bases at J, with 15 bases between the two ends. Germline values: CDR1 MGHDK, CDR2 SYGVNS.

This clone was counted only a few times. The chain combines TRBV7-3 with TRBJ1-3; D gene uncertain. This CDR3 spans 15 amino acids. Between the trimmed V and J ends, which lost 3 bases and 4 bases, there was a span of 13 bases. Germline values: CDR1 SGHTA, CDR2 FQGTGA. This CDR3 reads CASSLSGPPGNTIYF. Written as DNA, the CDR3 is TGTGCCAGCAGCTTGTCTGGGCCCCCGGGAAACACCATATATTTT.

This sequence joins TRBV6-1 and TRBJ1-2; D not certain. The length of the CDR3 is 15 residues. V dropped 0 bases and J dropped 4 bases, with 12 bases sitting between them. Looked up from germline, CDR1 is MNHNS and CDR2 is SASEGT. CDR3 in DNA: TGTGCCAGCAGTGAAGCGCCAACCGCCGGCTATGGCTACACCTTC. Its protein is CASSEAPTAGYGYTF.

A few counts support this clone. The rearrangement joins TRBV25-1 to TRBJ2-5; 8 bases match TRBD1. The DNA end lines up better with TRBJ2-7; the J call may be wrong. Germline CDR1 MGHDK, CDR2 SYGVNS. The CDR3 contains 15 residues. CDR3 loop: CASSGWDRFFNEQYF. CDR3 nucleotide sequence: TGTGCCAGCAGTGGTTGGGACAGGTTTTTTAACGAGCAGTACTTC.

The chain recombines TRBV11-2 with TRBJ1-2, with D tentatively TRBD1 (5 bases). CDR1 SGHAT and CDR2 FQNNGV come from the germline V gene. The V end was cut by 3 bases, the J end by 3 bases, with 11 bases between. This CDR3 region has 14 residues. The DNA of the CDR3 is TGTGCCAGCAGCTTCCAAGGGGTCGACTATGGCTACACCTTC. This translates into CASSFQGVDYGYTF.

V and J are TRBV29-1 and TRBJ1-1; D might be TRBD1 (6 bases). The germline V gene encodes CDR1 SQVTM and CDR2 ANQGSEA. This CDR3 region has 14 residues. Between the trimmed V and J ends, which lost 6 bases and 0 bases, there was a span of 14 bases. The CDR3 bases are TGCAGCGTGGTTCTCGGACAGCTGAACACTGAAGCTTTCTTT. This codes for CSVVLGQLNTEAFF.